The clone carrying this T cell receptor (beta chain) has just one count. TCRdb keeps only in-frame clones here, not all; method: immunoSEQ multiplex PCR. The table has 70,000 to 95,000 clones, roughly 93% seen once; the top ten hold 0.6% to 0.75%. The data were obtained in a study of OX40 agonist ivuxolimab in advanced cancers. Overall study: Dose-escalation patients' cancers were hepatocellular carcinoma, melanoma, renal cell or head and neck cancer.

The germline V gene encodes CDR1 SGHRS and CDR2 YFSETQ. V lost 1 base and J lost 3, with 10 bases in between. This CDR3 spans 15 amino acids. The sample was CD4+ or CD8+ T cells sorted from blood, taken in a trial of the OX40 agonist ivuxolimab. The clonotype comes from an adult with an advanced solid tumor such as melanoma, head and neck, liver or kidney cancer. The chain employs TRBV5-1 and TRBJ2-2; the D call may be TRBD1 or TRBD2 (5 bases each). The CDR3 here is CASSLRDPYTGELFF. The CDR3 DNA reads as TGCGCCAGCAGCTTGCGGGACCCTTACACCGGGGAGCTGTTTTTT.